This entry concerns a single TCR beta chain. The data belong to a study of T-cell reconstitution after alpha-beta-depleted transplantation in children. Researchers prepared the TCRbeta library using unique molecular identifiers, the study reports. TCRdb reanalysed the PCR reads using MiXCR and keeps one entry per CDR3 protein. The sample has more than 450,000 distinct CDR3 sequences, around 17% seen once. V was clipped by 5 bases and J by 0 bases; unmatched bases: 14. Germline V lookup: CDR1 MNHEY, CDR2 SMNVEV (reference sequence). The CDR3 is 19 amino acids. V usage is TRBV27 and J usage is TRBJ1-5; 9 nucleotides match TRBD1. The sample here was PBMCs from the stem cell graft donor, taken from the stem cell graft. This clonotype was obtained from a human donor who donated a stem cell graft to a child with acute lymphoblastic leukemia. The CDR3 bases are TGTGCCAGCAGTCCCCTTACAGGGGGCGGCGGCGCTAGCAATCAGCCCCAGCATTTT. Translated, it gives CASSPLTGGGGASNQPQHF.